The TCR beta chain described here comes from a study of CD8+ T cells in alopecia areata. Study-wide context: Each day, treated patients took oral tofacitinib twice, at 5 to 10 mg per dose. Overall study findings and caveats: Numerous clones, expanded in lesions, remained in scalp and blood during tofacitinib.

Treatment in this sample: oral pan-JAK inhibitor, 5-10 mg twice daily. Sorting of PBMCs yielded the CD4+ and CD8+ T cells. With respect to this clone: Its antigen remains unknown.

Deletions cut 0 bases from V and 5 bases from J, with 14 bases between. Germline CDR1 reads MNHEY; CDR2 reads SVGAGI. CDR3 length: 16 amino acids. Extracted RNA was reverse transcribed, and the resulting cDNA served as sequencing template. Data came from immunoSEQ multiplex PCR; TCRdb stores just in-frame clones and leaves some out. This table has around 270,000 clones, roughly 64% appearing once. The TCR was taken from a human donor with alopecia areata. This chain joins TRBV6-5 and TRBJ2-1, with D possibly being TRBD1 (6 bases). The material was CD4+ T cells sorted from blood, obtained at week 24, from a patient treated with tofacitinib. In DNA, the CDR3 is TGTGCCAGCAGTTACTCGATAACAGGGTTTGACAATGAGCAGTTCTTC. It encodes CASSYSITGFDNEQFF.